This entry lists 13 T cell receptor beta chains sequenced from one sample in a study of blood T cell repertoires in COVID-19. Data came from immunoSEQ multiplex PCR; TCRdb stores just in-frame clones and leaves some out. The sample yields more than 45,000 clones, just under 90% seen once. The sample taken for sequencing was peripheral blood. The receptors derive from a woman aged 55-69 years with COVID-19, enrolled during active disease.

The V gene is TRBV4-2, the J gene TRBJ2-3; TRBD2 matches at 8 bases. The CDR3 sequence is 18 residues long. Trimming cost V 0 bases and J 7 bases; bases outside gene matches: 15. The germline V gene encodes CDR1 LGHNA and CDR2 YNFKEQ. CDR3 in DNA: TGTGCCAGCAGCCAAGACCCCTCTGGGGCGGGAGGTCCCCATACGCAGTATTTT. It encodes CASSQDPSGAGGPHTQYF.

The chain uses TRBV6-5 and TRBJ1-5; 8 bases agree with TRBD1. The germline V gene encodes CDR1 MNHEY and CDR2 SVGAGI. CDR3 size: 15 residues. Trimming cost V 10 bases and J 2 bases; bases outside gene matches: 10. CDR3 residues: CATSTGGFGNQPQHF. In nucleotides, the CDR3 is TGTGCCACCAGCACAGGGGGTTTTGGCAATCAGCCCCAGCATTTT.

The rearrangement links TRBV5-5 to TRBJ1-6; D is perhaps TRBD1 (5 bases). The CDR3 contains 14 residues. V lost 4 bases, J lost 8 bases, and 13 bases lay in between. Germline CDR1 and CDR2: SGHKS and YYEKEE (reference sequence). The CDR3, as DNA: TGTGCCAGCAGCCACCCGGGCAGGGATTCACCCCTCCACTTT. The encoded protein is CASSHPGRDSPLHF. Looking up the rest from reference TRBV5-5 and TRBJ1-6 gives the full variable domain: DAGVTQSPTHLIKTRGQQVTLRCSPISGHKSVSWYQQVLGQGPQFIFQYYEKEERGRGNFPDRFSARQFPNYSSELNVNALLLGDSALYLCASSHPGRDSPLHFGNGTRLTVT.

The rearrangement uses TRBV19 and TRBJ1-1; 7 bases agree with TRBD1. The V gene's germline CDR1 is LNHDA and CDR2 SQIVND (reference sequence). V was clipped by 6 bases and J by 4 bases; unmatched bases: 8. The CDR3 loop spans 14 amino acids. The DNA for the CDR3 is TGTGCCAGTAGGAGACAGGGTATGGGCACTGAAGCTTTCTTT. It is translated as CASRRQGMGTEAFF.

The chain is built from TRBV3-1 (or the pseudogene TRBV3-2) and TRBJ2-5; D may be TRBD2 (6 bases). With 1 base removed from V and 2 bases from J, the gap between germline ends came to 14 bases. This CDR3 spans 16 amino acids. Germline V lookup: CDR1 LGHDT, CDR2 YNNKEL (reference sequence). The CDR3 DNA is TGTGCCAGCAGCCAAGGGAAGGGAGGTTGGCAAGAGACCCAGTACTTC. Residues: CASSQGKGGWQETQYF.

The rearrangement joins TRBV14 to TRBJ1-6; D might be TRBD1 (5 bases). V lost 1 base to trimming and J lost 7 bases, with 11 bases between them. The CDR3 is 15 residues long. In germline, CDR1 is SGHDN, CDR2 FVKESK. CDR3 sequence (DNA): TGTGCCAGCAGCCAAGGGGTGCAGGGAAATTCACCCCTCCACTTT. It is translated as CASSQGVQGNSPLHF.

J is TRBJ2-1 and V is TRBV24-1; a weak D match, TRBD2 (6 bases). This CDR3 has 14 residues. Germline CDR1 KGHDR, CDR2 SFDVKD. V gave up 8 bases and J gave up 4 bases, with 14 bases separating them. In DNA form, the CDR3 reads TGTGCCACCAATGGCGGGGTCCATTACAATGAGCAGTTCTTC. It specifies CATNGGVHYNEQFF.

J is TRBJ1-2 and V is TRBV4-2; D unresolved. This CDR3 is built from 15 residues. In germline, CDR1 is LGHNA, CDR2 YNFKEQ. The ends were cut back, 1 base at V and 4 bases at J, with 13 bases in the middle. The CDR3 protein is CASSQGIGKTYGYTF. DNA for the CDR3: TGTGCCAGCAGCCAAGGGATCGGGAAAACCTATGGCTACACCTTC.

The rearrangement uses TRBV27 and TRBJ2-7; the D is unclear. V shed 5 bases and J shed 6 bases, with 11 bases lying between them. CDR3 length equals 12 residues. From germline, CDR1 is MNHEY and CDR2 SMNVEV (reference sequence). For the CDR3, the DNA is TGTGCCAGCAGTCCGCCAGGAAGCGAGCAGTACTTC. Its protein is CASSPPGSEQYF.

The genes are TRBV27 and TRBJ1-2, with D tentatively TRBD1 (6 bases). Germline loops: CDR1 MNHEY, CDR2 SMNVEV (reference sequence). CDR3 length: 12 amino acids. V was pared by 5 bases and J by 11 bases, with 15 bases between. This chain's CDR3 is CASSPTTGHYTF. The CDR3 nucleotides read TGTGCCAGCAGTCCGACGACAGGCCATTACACCTTC.

The rearrangement joins TRBV5-1 to TRBJ1-3, with D unresolved. Germline loops: CDR1 SGHRS, CDR2 YFSETQ. V was trimmed by 0 bases and J by 0 bases, leaving 10 bases between them. The CDR3 consists of 16 residues. CDR3 nucleotides: TGCGCCAGCAGCTTGGATCCCGTCGGCTCTGGAAACACCATATATTTT. Its protein is CASSLDPVGSGNTIYF.

The chain has TRBV5-4 and TRBJ2-2; 7 bases fit TRBD2. The CDR3 is made up of 16 amino acids. V shed 6 bases and J 2 bases; nucleotides not matched to a gene: 10. The germline V gene has CDR1 SGHNT and CDR2 YYREEE (reference sequence). Here the CDR3 reads CASTPRPSGNTGELFF. The CDR3 nucleotides are TGTGCCAGCACCCCCCGCCCTAGCGGTAACACCGGGGAGCTGTTTTTT.

This chain connects TRBV2 to TRBJ2-7; the D gene is possibly TRBD2 (5 bases). Trimming left V 6 bases short and J 4 bases short, with 19 bases between. The CDR3 loop spans 15 amino acids. CDR1 is SNHLY and CDR2 is FYNNEI in the germline V gene. CDR3 DNA: TGTGCCAGCAGGGGAGTACATAAGGATTTTTACGAGCAGTACTTC. It codes for CASRGVHKDFYEQYF. The whole variable domain, remainder taken from reference TRBV2 and TRBJ2-7, is EPEVTQTPSHQVTQMGQEVILRCVPISNHLYFYWYRQILGQKVEFLVSFYNNEISEKSEIFDDQFSVERPDGSNFTLKIRSTKLEDSAMYFCASRGVHKDFYEQYFGPGTRLTVT.